This TCR beta chain came from a study of post-analysis software for immune sequencing data. TCR beta libraries were prepared from cDNA with unique molecular identifiers. MiXCR was run by TCRdb on the PCR reads, yielding one entry per CDR3 protein. The sample lists about half a million distinct CDR3 sequences; 30% to 40% were seen once. The CDR3 runs to 14 residues. Trimming pared 4 bases from V and 6 bases from J, leaving 15 bases between. CDR1 is SGHTS and CDR2 is YDEGEE in the germline V gene. The study, taken as a whole, reports: The five TRBV segments detected at higher frequency in patients than in controls included TRBV5-6, TRBV5-1 and TRBV20-1.

Comments on this clonotype: What it recognizes is unknown.

The chain carries TRBV5-8 and TRBJ2-3; D may be TRBD1 or TRBD2 (6 bases each). The receptor was isolated from a girl aged 2-17 years with multiple sclerosis. Sequencing was carried out using blood. CDR3 protein: CASSLNPGADTQYF. CDR3 DNA: TGTGCCAGCAGCCTCAACCCGGGGGCTGATACGCAGTATTTT. Using reference TRBV5-8 and TRBJ2-3 for the parts outside the CDR3, the full variable domain is EAGVTQSPTHLIKTRGQQATLRCSPISGHTSVYWYQQALGLGLQFLLWYDEGEERNRGNFPPRFSGRQFPNYSSELNVNALELEDSALYLCASSLNPGADTQYFGPGTRLTVL.